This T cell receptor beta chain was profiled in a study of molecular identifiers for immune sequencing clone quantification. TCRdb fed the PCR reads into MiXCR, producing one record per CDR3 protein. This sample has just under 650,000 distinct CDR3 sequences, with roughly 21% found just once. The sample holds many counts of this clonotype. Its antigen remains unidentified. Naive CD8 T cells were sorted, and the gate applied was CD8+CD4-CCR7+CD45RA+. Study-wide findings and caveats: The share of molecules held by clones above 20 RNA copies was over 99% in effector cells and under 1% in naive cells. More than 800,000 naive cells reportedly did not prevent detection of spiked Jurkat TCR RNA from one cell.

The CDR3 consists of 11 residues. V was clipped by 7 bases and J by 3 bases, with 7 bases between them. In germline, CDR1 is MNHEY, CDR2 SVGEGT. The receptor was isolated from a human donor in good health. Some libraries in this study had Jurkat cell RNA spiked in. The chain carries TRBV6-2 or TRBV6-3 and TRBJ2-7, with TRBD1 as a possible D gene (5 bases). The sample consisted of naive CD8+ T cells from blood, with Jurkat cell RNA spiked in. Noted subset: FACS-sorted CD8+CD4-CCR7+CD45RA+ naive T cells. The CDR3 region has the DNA TGTGCCAGCACTGACAGCTACGAGCAGTACTTC. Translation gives CASTDSYEQYF.